These T cell receptor beta chains were read from a single sample in a study of T cell clusters in autoimmune cytopenias. Using the multiplex PCR reads, TCRdb records one entry per CDR3 protein without DNA. The sample holds 6,500 to 8,500 distinct CDR3 sequences. The sample was also reused in another study, on T cell repertoires in aging, cancer and after chemotherapy.

The sequencing input was peripheral blood. Source of these receptors: a human donor in good health. Each CDR3 is given with its conserved first and last residue. Only part of the rows carry a size: once, few, many, or a class if the clone is expanded.

abundance	j_gene	v_gene	len	CDR3aa
-	TRBJ2-5	TRBV7-6	13	CASSWGLQETQYF
-	TRBJ2-3	TRBV27	15	CASSLRALLADTQYF
-	TRBJ2-1	TRBV12-3/TRBV12-4	17	CASSFSAMGSTYNEQFF
medium-sized	TRBJ2-3	TRBV19	15	CASRSIAGLTDTQYF
-	TRBJ1-2	TRBV6-5	14	CASSYSPSNYGYTF
-	TRBJ2-7	TRBV5-1	16	CASSLASDDPSYEQYF
-	TRBJ2-2	TRBV5-6	13	CASSLGRVGELFF
-	TRBJ2-7	TRBV6-2/TRBV6-3	14	CASSYSGTSNEQYF
medium-sized	TRBJ1-2	TRBV12-3/TRBV12-4	16	CASSLGKGTVNYGYTF
-	TRBJ1-5	TRBV18	14	CASSLEGLGQPQHF
-	TRBJ1-3	TRBV15	14	CATSQGGTGNTIYF
-	TRBJ1-2	TRBV29-1	12	CSVGVGDYGYTF
-	TRBJ1-1	TRBV6-2/TRBV6-3	12	CASSLHGTEAFF
-	TRBJ1-1	TRBV12-3/TRBV12-4	15	CASSFPLRGVTEAFF